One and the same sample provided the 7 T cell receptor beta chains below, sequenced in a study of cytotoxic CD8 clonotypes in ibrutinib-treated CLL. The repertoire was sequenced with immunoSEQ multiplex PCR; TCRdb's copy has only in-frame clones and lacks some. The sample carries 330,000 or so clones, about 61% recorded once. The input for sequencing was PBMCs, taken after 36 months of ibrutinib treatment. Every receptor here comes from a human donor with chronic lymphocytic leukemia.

This CDR3 reads CASSWDRWDGYTF. The CDR3 DNA is TGTGCCAGCAGCTGGGACCGTTGGGATGGCTACACCTTC. This rearrangement joins TRBV5-8 to TRBJ1-2; TRBD1 might be the D (5 bases). CDR1 is SGHTS, CDR2 YDEGEE, per germline. The CDR3 loop spans 13 amino acids. The ends were cut back, 3 bases at V and 6 bases at J, with 12 bases in the middle.

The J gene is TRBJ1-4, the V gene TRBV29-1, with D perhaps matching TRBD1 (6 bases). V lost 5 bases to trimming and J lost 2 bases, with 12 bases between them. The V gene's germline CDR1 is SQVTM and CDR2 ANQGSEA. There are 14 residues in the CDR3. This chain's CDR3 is CSVKKGVTNEKLFF. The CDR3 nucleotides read TGCAGCGTTAAGAAGGGGGTGACTAATGAAAAACTGTTTTTT.

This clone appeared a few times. CDR3 sequence: CASSVTSAWGTGELFF. The CDR3 DNA follows: TGTGCCAGCAGCGTGACTAGCGCTTGGGGCACCGGGGAGCTGTTTTTT. The rearrangement uses TRBV9 and TRBJ2-2; 8 bases match TRBD2. Germline CDR1 and CDR2: SGDLS and YYNGEE. The CDR3 is made up of 16 amino acids. V trimming: 2 bases; J trimming: 4 bases; junction bases outside the gene matches: 7. Filled out from reference TRBV9 and TRBJ2-2, the complete variable domain reads DSGVTQTPKHLITATGQRVTLRCSPRSGDLSVYWYQQSLDQGLQFLIQYYNGEERAKGNILERFSAQQFPDLHSELNLSSLELGDSALYFCASSVTSAWGTGELFFGEGSRLTVL.

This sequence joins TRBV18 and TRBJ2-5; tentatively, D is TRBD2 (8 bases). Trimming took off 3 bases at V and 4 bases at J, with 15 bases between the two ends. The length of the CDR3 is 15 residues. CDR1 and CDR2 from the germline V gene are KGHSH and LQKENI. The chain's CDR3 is CASSPPGGGRETQYF. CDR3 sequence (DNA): TGTGCCAGCTCACCCCCGGGAGGGGGCCGAGAGACCCAGTACTTC.

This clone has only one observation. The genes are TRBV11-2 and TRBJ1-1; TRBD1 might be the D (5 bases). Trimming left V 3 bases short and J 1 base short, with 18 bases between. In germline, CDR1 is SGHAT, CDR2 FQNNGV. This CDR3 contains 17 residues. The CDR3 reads CASSFPNYLTENTEAFF. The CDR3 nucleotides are TGTGCCAGCAGCTTTCCCAATTATTTGACAGAGAACACTGAAGCTTTCTTT. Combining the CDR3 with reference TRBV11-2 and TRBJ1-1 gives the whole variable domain EAGVAQSPRYKIIEKRQSVAFWCNPISGHATLYWYQQILGQGPKLLIQFQNNGVVDDSQLPKDRFSAERLKGVDSTLKIQPAKLEDSAVYLCASSFPNYLTENTEAFFGQGTRLTVV.

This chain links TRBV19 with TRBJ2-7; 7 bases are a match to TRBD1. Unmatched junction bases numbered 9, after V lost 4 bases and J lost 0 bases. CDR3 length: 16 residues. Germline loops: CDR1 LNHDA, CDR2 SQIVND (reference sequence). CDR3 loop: CASSTPGQRSSYEQYF. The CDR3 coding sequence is TGTGCCAGTAGTACTCCGGGACAGAGGTCCTCCTACGAGCAGTACTTC.

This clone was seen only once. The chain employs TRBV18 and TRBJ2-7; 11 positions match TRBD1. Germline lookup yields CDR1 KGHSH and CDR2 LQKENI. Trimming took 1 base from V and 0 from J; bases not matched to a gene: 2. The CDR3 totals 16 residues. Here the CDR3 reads CASSPHGQGASYEQYF. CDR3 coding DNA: TGTGCCAGCTCACCACATGGACAGGGGGCCTCCTACGAGCAGTACTTC.